This T cell receptor (beta chain) was recorded in a study of blood T cell repertoires in COVID-19. Study overall: COVID-19 samples, acute and convalescent, were from the United States, Italy and Spain. The cDNA or gDNA used as material had been derived from T cells, B-cell-depleted T cells, or PBMCs.

Original handling: Reference gene primer amplification gave estimated nucleated cell counts. Sequencing was performed with immunoSEQ multiplex PCR; in TCRdb, only in-frame clones are kept and a portion is missing. The V and J calls and the clone size are those of that table, but D and trimming were determined from the DNA. The sample holds 55,000 to 80,000 clones, 75% to 90% seen once. The CDR3 has 15 residues. Germline V CDR1 and CDR2: MNHNY, SVGAGI (reference sequence). The V segment lost 6 bases and the J segment 3 bases; nucleotides outside the gene matches: 9. Sequenced: peripheral blood. The V and J genes are TRBV6-6 and TRBJ2-5, with 8 bases matching TRBD2. This TCR derives from a man aged 50-59 years with acute or convalescent COVID-19. As DNA, the CDR3 is TGTGCCAGCAGAAAGTCAGCGGGAGTGGAAGAGACCCAGTACTTC. Translated: CASRKSAGVEETQYF.